One and the same sample provided the 28 T cell receptor beta chains below, sequenced in a study of cytomegalovirus exposure and HLA in healthy donors. Researchers ran the PCR with 60 Vbeta and 13 Jbeta primers. TCRdb keeps only in-frame clones here, not all; method: immunoSEQ multiplex PCR. This sample's clone table lists about 75,000 clones. Material: PBMCs. These receptors came from a man aged 18 to 29 in good health and CMV-seropositive.

V and J are TRBV14 and TRBJ2-2; possible D gene TRBD2, 6 bases. The CDR3 is 18 residues long. The V end was cut by 0 bases, the J end by 9 bases, with 23 bases between. Germline CDR1 reads SGHDN; CDR2 reads FVKESK. In nucleotides, the CDR3 is TGTGCCAGCAGCCAAGAGGGAGGAGCGGCCGGGGTGATCTGGGAGCTGTTTTTT. This encodes CASSQEGGAAGVIWELFF.

The rearrangement links TRBV9 to TRBJ2-1; TRBD2 aligns across 11 bases. The J segment lost 7 bases and the V segment lost 0 bases, leaving 6 bases of the junction unmatched. CDR1 SGDLS and CDR2 YYNGEE come from the germline V gene. The CDR3 loop spans 16 amino acids. The CDR3 spells CASSVDETSGENEQFF. The CDR3 DNA reads as TGTGCCAGCAGCGTAGACGAGACTAGCGGGGAGAATGAGCAGTTCTTC.

The CDR3 spells CASSLKQNPSGNTIYF. CDR3 sequence (DNA): TGTGCCAGTAGCCTCAAACAGAATCCCTCTGGAAACACCATATATTTT. The chain carries TRBV19 and TRBJ1-3; D call uncertain. V was cut by 6 bases and J by 0 bases, with 15 bases left in between. Germline V gene lookup returns CDR1 LNHDA and CDR2 SQIVND (reference sequence). CDR3 length: 16 amino acids.

Of note for this clone: One end of the junction varies from germline; a read error may be responsible. The same CDR3 also results from other DNA sequences found in this sample. The gene calls are TRBV6-1 and TRBJ1-4, with D hard to call. Germline-derived CDR1 and CDR2 are MNHNS and SASEGT. This CDR3 is 15 amino acids long. CDR3 coding DNA: TGTGCCAGTAGTGAAGGGTGGGCAGTCAATGAAAAACTGTTTTTT. This codes for CASSEGWAVNEKLFF.

The rearrangement links TRBV2 to TRBJ1-5, with D maybe TRBD1 (6 bases). Deletions cut 4 bases from V and 4 bases from J, with 8 bases between. The CDR3 has 13 amino acids. The germline CDR1 and CDR2 sequences are SNHLY and FYNNEI. The CDR3 bases are TGTGCCAGCAGTGGGACAGAGAATCAGCCCCAGCATTTT. Translated, it gives CASSGTENQPQHF.

The chain couples TRBV7-8 to TRBJ2-7, with 11 bases fitting TRBD1. Trimming removed 3 bases from V and 6 bases from J; junction bases left unmatched: 7. The V gene's germline CDR1 is SGHVS and CDR2 FQNEAQ. The CDR3 sequence is 15 residues long. CDR3 sequence reads: CASSLGGTGGREQYF. In DNA form, the CDR3 reads TGTGCCAGCAGCTTGGGAGGGACAGGGGGACGCGAGCAGTACTTC.

This chain joins TRBV28 and TRBJ2-1; possible D gene TRBD2, 6 bases. This CDR3 region has 16 residues. The germline V and J ends were trimmed by 7 bases and 1 base, with 17 bases remaining between them. Germline-derived CDR1 and CDR2 are MDHEN and SYDVKM. CDR3 in amino acids: CASTSLEGPSYNEQFF. CDR3 nucleotides: TGTGCCAGCACCTCCTTGGAGGGCCCATCCTACAATGAGCAGTTCTTC.

The chain employs TRBV5-1 and TRBJ2-7, with TRBD2 identical over 15 bases. V was clipped by 1 base and J by 1 base; unmatched bases: 3. Germline-derived CDR1 and CDR2 are SGHRS and YFSETQ. This CDR3 region has 17 residues. The CDR3 nucleotides read TGCGCCAGCAGCTTGAAGGGACTAGCGGGGGGTTCCTACGAGCAGTACTTC. This gives the protein CASSLKGLAGGSYEQYF.

V is TRBV28 and J is TRBJ1-1; D not certain. The CDR3 contains 14 residues. Trimming took 2 bases from V and 4 from J, leaving 11 bases between them. Germline V lookup: CDR1 MDHEN, CDR2 SYDVKM. Here the CDR3 DNA reads TGTGCCAGCAGTTTAGTTCAGCGGGGCACTGAAGCTTTCTTT. This sequence encodes CASSLVQRGTEAFF.

The CDR3 nucleotides read TGTGCCAGCAGCTTGGACAGCTTCTCTGGAAACACCATATATTTT. Its translation: CASSLDSFSGNTIYF. The J gene is TRBJ1-3, the V gene TRBV5-4, with D unresolved. The V gene's germline CDR1 is SGHNT and CDR2 YYREEE (reference sequence). There are 15 residues in the CDR3. The V end lost 0 bases, the J end lost 0 bases, and 7 bases lay between the germline ends.

The chain recombines TRBV5-6 with TRBJ2-7, with D unresolved. V lost 3 bases and J 0 bases, leaving 4 bases between the germline ends. There are 12 residues in the CDR3. Germline lookup yields CDR1 SGHDT and CDR2 YYEEEE. In nucleotides, the CDR3 is TGTGCCAGCAGCTCGAGCTCCTACGAGCAGTACTTC. Protein product: CASSSSSYEQYF.

The CDR3 DNA reads as TGTGCCAGCAGCTCGGGACTAGACCAAGAGACCCAGTACTTC. Protein: CASSSGLDQETQYF. The V and J genes are TRBV7-9 and TRBJ2-5, with 8 positions matching TRBD2. The CDR3 has 14 residues. Germline V gene sequence: CDR1 SEHNR, CDR2 FQNEAQ (reference sequence). The J segment lost 0 bases and the V segment lost 4 bases, leaving 1 base of the junction unmatched.

The chain recombines TRBV28 with TRBJ1-2; 7 bases map to TRBD1. Germline trimming cut 5 bases from V and 4 bases from J; bases unmatched to any gene: 10. The CDR3 length is 15 residues. Germline CDR1 and CDR2: MDHEN and SYDVKM. For the CDR3, the DNA is TGTGCCAGCAGTCCTTATGCCGGGACAGCCTATGGCTACACCTTC. Translating it yields CASSPYAGTAYGYTF.

The J gene is TRBJ2-7, the V gene TRBV10-1, with D tentatively TRBD1 (5 bases). Trimming shortened V by 3 bases and J by 4 bases, and 13 bases separated the two germline ends. Germline V gene sequence: CDR1 WNHNN, CDR2 SYGVQD (reference sequence). This CDR3 region has 14 residues. CDR3 residues: CASSEQEREYEQYF. In nucleotides, the CDR3 is TGCGCCAGCAGTGAACAGGAAAGGGAATACGAGCAGTACTTC.

The chain employs TRBV5-1 and TRBJ2-3; 12 bases are shared with TRBD2. Germline assignment: CDR1 SGHRS and CDR2 YFSETQ. The CDR3 has 16 amino acids. With V trimmed by 4 bases and J by 3 bases, 6 bases remained unmatched. The CDR3 spells CASSEGLAGFTDTQYF. The CDR3 DNA reads TGCGCCAGCAGCGAAGGACTAGCGGGGTTTACAGATACGCAGTATTTT.

The genes are TRBV28 and TRBJ1-5; 8 positions match TRBD1. The germline gives CDR1 MDHEN, CDR2 SYDVKM. The CDR3 loop spans 13 amino acids. V was clipped by 4 bases and J by 4 bases; unmatched bases: 0. DNA of the CDR3: TGTGCCAGCAGTTGGACAGGGAATCAGCCCCAGCATTTT. It specifies CASSWTGNQPQHF.

The chain is built from TRBV10-3 and TRBJ1-5; 7 nucleotides match TRBD1. Germline V CDR1 and CDR2: ENHRY, SYGVKD. Trimming cost V 6 bases and J 6 bases; bases outside gene matches: 11. The CDR3 runs to 15 residues. The CDR3 DNA reads as TGTGCCATCAGCTCGACAGGGAGGATTGGTCAGCCCCAGCATTTT. The encoded protein is CAISSTGRIGQPQHF.

V usage is TRBV11-3 and J usage is TRBJ2-1; 12 bases fit TRBD2. The CDR3 runs to 19 residues. Germline trimming cut 5 bases from V and 2 bases from J; bases unmatched to any gene: 13. Germline V gene sequence: CDR1 SGHNT, CDR2 YENEEA. The CDR3 loop is CASSRGITSGRTTYNEQFF. The CDR3 nucleotides are TGTGCCAGCAGCCGAGGAATAACTAGCGGGAGGACAACCTACAATGAGCAGTTCTTC.

The genes are TRBV2 and TRBJ1-2; 7 bases are a match to TRBD1. The length of the CDR3 is 13 residues. The trim removed 7 bases at V and 4 bases at J, leaving 6 bases unmatched. Germline V gives CDR1 SNHLY, CDR2 FYNNEI. The CDR3 region has the DNA TGTGCCAGCACTACCCGGGACAGCTATGGCTACACCTTC. Its translation: CASTTRDSYGYTF.

The CDR3 region is CASSLLTSGGYNEQFF. CDR3 sequence (DNA): TGTGCCAGCAGTCTCCTGACTAGCGGGGGCTACAATGAGCAGTTCTTC. This chain joins TRBV27 and TRBJ2-1; 12 bases are shared with TRBD2. Per the germline V gene, CDR1 is MNHEY and CDR2 is SMNVEV (reference sequence). V lost 5 bases, J lost 3 bases, and 5 bases stayed unmatched. This CDR3 region has 16 residues.

The V gene is TRBV27, the J gene TRBJ1-1; tentatively, D is TRBD1 (5 bases). CDR1 MNHEY and CDR2 SMNVEV come from the germline V gene (reference sequence). CDR3 length equals 15 residues. V dropped 3 bases and J dropped 6 bases, with 17 bases sitting between them. The CDR3 reads CASSFRRGGVAEAFF. CDR3 bases: TGTGCCAGCAGTTTCCGCCGGGGCGGGGTGGCTGAAGCTTTCTTT.

J is TRBJ2-1 and V is TRBV6-4, with TRBD2 matching over 7 bases. The germline gives CDR1 MRHNA, CDR2 SNTAGT. This CDR3 is built from 14 residues. Trimming cost V 2 bases and J 3 bases; bases outside gene matches: 1. In nucleotides, the CDR3 is TGTGCCAGCAGTGACGGCGGGAGCTACAATGAGCAGTTCTTC. Translating gives CASSDGGSYNEQFF.

V usage is TRBV29-1 and J usage is TRBJ1-2, with D possibly TRBD1 on 5 matching bases. V shed 7 bases and J shed 4 bases, with 10 bases lying between them. This CDR3 has 11 amino acids. The germline V gene encodes CDR1 SQVTM and CDR2 ANQGSEA. The CDR3 region has the DNA TGCAGCGACTTGGGACTCTATGGCTACACCTTC. Amino acid sequence: CSDLGLYGYTF.

The rearrangement uses TRBV5-6 and TRBJ2-2, with 7 bases that match TRBD2. Trimming took 4 bases from V and 4 from J; bases not matched to a gene: 10. The V gene's germline CDR1 is SGHDT and CDR2 YYEEEE. The length of the CDR3 is 16 residues. In nucleotides, the CDR3 is TGTGCCAGCAGCCACGGGACTATGGGAACCACCGGGGAGCTGTTTTTT. It encodes CASSHGTMGTTGELFF.

The V gene is TRBV7-8, the J gene TRBJ1-5; D is ambiguous. CDR3 length: 14 residues. Germline V CDR1 and CDR2: SGHVS, FQNEAQ. V lost 5 bases, J lost 4 bases, and 12 bases lay in between. The chain's CDR3 is CASSPRGGNQPQHF. Written as DNA, the CDR3 is TGTGCCAGCAGCCCTCGAGGAGGGAATCAGCCCCAGCATTTT.

The rearrangement joins TRBV7-2 to TRBJ2-7; 8 bases line up with TRBD1. The V and J ends lost 3 bases and 2 bases, in that order; junction bases with no gene match: 9. Germline lookup yields CDR1 SGHTA and CDR2 FQGNSA. CDR3 length: 16 amino acids. This CDR3 is CASSFRGQGRPYEQYF. Written as DNA, the CDR3 is TGTGCCAGCAGCTTCCGCGGACAGGGACGACCCTACGAGCAGTACTTC.

The J gene is TRBJ2-5, the V gene TRBV5-4; 7 bases align to TRBD1. Germline assignment: CDR1 SGHNT and CDR2 YYREEE (reference sequence). Trimming removed 0 bases from V and 5 bases from J; junction bases left unmatched: 10. The CDR3 contains 16 residues. The CDR3 DNA follows: TGTGCCAGCAGCTTGGCCGGGGAAGGGGGCCGGGAGACCCAGTACTTC. It translates to CASSLAGEGGRETQYF. The complete variable domain, with remaining parts taken from reference TRBV5-4 and TRBJ2-5, reads ETGVTQSPTHLIKTRGQQVTLRCSSQSGHNTVSWYQQALGQGPQFIFQYYREEENGRGNFPPRFSGLQFPNYSSELNVNALELDDSALYLCASSLAGEGGRETQYFGPGTRLLVL.

The V gene is TRBV10-3, the J gene TRBJ1-2, with D tentatively TRBD1 (5 bases). Per the germline V gene, CDR1 is ENHRY and CDR2 is SYGVKD. Between the trimmed V and J ends, which lost 8 bases and 2 bases, there was a span of 12 bases. This CDR3 has 13 residues. The CDR3 loop reads CAIGRGGNYGYTF. The CDR3 DNA reads TGTGCCATCGGAAGGGGAGGCAACTATGGCTACACCTTC.